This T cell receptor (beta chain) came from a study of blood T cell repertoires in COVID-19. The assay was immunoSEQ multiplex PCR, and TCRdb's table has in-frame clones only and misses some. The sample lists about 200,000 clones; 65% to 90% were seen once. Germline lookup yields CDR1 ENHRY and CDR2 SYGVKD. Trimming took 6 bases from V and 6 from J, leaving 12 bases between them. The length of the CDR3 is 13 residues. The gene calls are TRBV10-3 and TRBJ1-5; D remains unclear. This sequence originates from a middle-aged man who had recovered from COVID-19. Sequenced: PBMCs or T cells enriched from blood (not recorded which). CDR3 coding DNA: TGTGCCATCAGCGGTGGGGAGGGTCAGCCCCAGCATTTT. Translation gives CAISGGEGQPQHF.